This T cell receptor (beta chain) was identified during a study of OX40 agonist ivuxolimab in advanced cancers. Background on the study: Dose-escalation cases comprised hepatocellular carcinoma, melanoma, renal cell or head and neck cancer. Past anti-PD-1, anti-PD-L1 or anti-CTLA-4 therapy was accepted, and 40% to 50% had received some. Males comprised 70% to 90% of the group, whose mean age was approximately 60 years (range 23 to 79).

Patients with a history of autoimmune disease or on systemic immunosuppression were excluded. There are 13 residues in the CDR3. Per germline, CDR1 LNHDA and CDR2 SQIVND (reference sequence). The V end lost 0 bases, the J end lost 10 bases, and 11 bases lay between the germline ends. TCRdb's copy holds only in-frame clones and misses some; the assay was immunoSEQ multiplex PCR. The table has about 46,000 clones, more than 70% seen once. V and J are TRBV19 and TRBJ2-3; D is unresolved. Sequences were derived from CD4+ or CD8+ T cells sorted from blood, sampled in a trial of the OX40 agonist ivuxolimab. The receptor was isolated from an adult with an advanced solid tumor such as melanoma, head and neck, liver or kidney cancer. In DNA, the CDR3 is TGTGCCAGTAGTATAGATGATTCGCTGGCGCAGTATTTT. It yields the protein CASSIDDSLAQYF.